These 25 T cell receptor beta chains came from one sample sequenced in a study of blood T cell repertoires in COVID-19 (dated by TCRdb to 2018 to 2020). The protocol used for the library was the immunoSEQ multiplex PCR assay. Here the immuneACCESS table is served through TCRdb, limited to in-frame sequences with V and J called. Missing clones are a known gap in these copies; in checked studies unresolved V genes cover under half, and the rest lacks a known reason. The sample data list 150,000 to 200,000 clones, and roughly three quarters of these were observed just once. The top ten hold roughly 5.6% of the sample. Sequenced input: peripheral blood. The origin of the receptors is a woman between 35 and 50 years old with COVID-19, enrolled during active disease.

With respect to this clone: Other DNA sequences in this sample translate to the same CDR3. The chain combines TRBV5-1 with TRBJ2-3; 10 bases are a match to TRBD2. After removal of 0 bases from V and 3 bases from J, the junction contained 1 base not matched to a gene. The germline gives CDR1 SGHRS, CDR2 YFSETQ. The CDR3 sequence is 15 residues long. The CDR3 sequence is CASSLASGGTDTQYF. The CDR3, as DNA: TGCGCCAGCAGCTTGGCTAGCGGGGGAACAGATACGCAGTATTTT.

The V call is TRBV25-1, the J call TRBJ1-1, with D possibly TRBD1 on 6 matching bases. The CDR3 contains 18 residues. Per the germline V gene, CDR1 is MGHDK and CDR2 is SYGVNS. V shed 4 bases and J shed 0 bases, with 21 bases lying between them. The CDR3 loop reads CASSGRTSPGHMNTEAFF. For the CDR3, the DNA is TGTGCCAGCAGTGGGAGGACCTCTCCGGGACATATGAACACTGAAGCTTTCTTT.

J is TRBJ1-1 and V is TRBV7-9; a weak D match, TRBD1 (6 bases). The CDR3 contains 15 residues. The germline gives CDR1 SEHNR, CDR2 FQNEAQ (reference sequence). Trimming stripped 1 base from V and 2 bases from J, with 11 bases between. CDR3 region: CASSLVAGANTEAFF. In nucleotides, the CDR3 is TGTGCCAGCAGCTTAGTTGCGGGGGCTAACACTGAAGCTTTCTTT.

The chain couples TRBV6-5 to TRBJ1-1, with D maybe TRBD1 (5 bases). CDR1 is MNHEY, CDR2 SVGAGI, per germline. The CDR3 sequence is 14 residues long. Trimming left V 6 bases short and J 11 bases short, with 22 bases between. CDR3 nucleotide sequence: TGTGCCAGCAGCCCCGAAGGGGCCCTAGGGTTGGCTTTCTTT. Its protein product is CASSPEGALGLAFF.

This chain uses TRBV5-1 with TRBJ2-1; a weak D match, TRBD2 (5 bases). CDR3 length: 15 amino acids. The germline gives CDR1 SGHRS, CDR2 YFSETQ. V lost 0 bases and J lost 4, with 11 bases in between. Here the CDR3 reads CASSLAQSGYNEQFF. CDR3 DNA: TGCGCCAGCAGCTTGGCCCAAAGCGGATACAATGAGCAGTTCTTC.

V and J are TRBV6-5 and TRBJ2-3; TRBD2 might be the D (6 bases). Germline V gene sequence: CDR1 MNHEY, CDR2 SVGAGI. Trimming shortened V by 7 bases and J by 0 bases, and 8 bases separated the two germline ends. This CDR3 spans 13 amino acids. Here the CDR3 reads CASKAGSTDTQYF. The CDR3 region has the DNA TGTGCCAGCAAGGCGGGGAGCACAGATACGCAGTATTTT.

The chain uses TRBV3-1 (or the pseudogene TRBV3-2) and TRBJ2-1; TRBD2 is a possible D gene (5 bases). The ends were cut back, 1 base at V and 0 bases at J, with 10 bases in the middle. The CDR3 has 16 amino acids. CDR1 LGHDT and CDR2 YNNKEL come from the germline V gene (reference sequence). The CDR3 DNA sequence: TGTGCCAGCAGCCAAGGATACAGCGGCTCCTACAATGAGCAGTTCTTC. Protein: CASSQGYSGSYNEQFF.

This rearrangement joins TRBV7-8 to TRBJ1-1; possibly TRBD1 for D (6 bases). The CDR3 extends over 15 amino acids. CDR1 SGHVS and CDR2 FQNEAQ come from the germline V gene. Trimming removed 4 bases at V and 5 bases at J, with 17 bases between. CDR3 sequence reads: CASSSINRERTEAFF. In nucleotides, the CDR3 is TGTGCCAGCAGCTCGATAAACAGGGAGAGGACTGAAGCTTTCTTT.

The V gene is TRBV27, the J gene TRBJ1-6; 7 positions agree with TRBD1. The CDR3 contains 15 residues. The germline gives CDR1 MNHEY, CDR2 SMNVEV (reference sequence). The trim removed 8 bases at V and 9 bases at J, leaving 13 bases unmatched. The DNA for the CDR3 is TGTGCCAGCGCCCTCGGACAGGCACTCAGTTCACCCCTCCACTTT. Residues: CASALGQALSSPLHF.

This clone was recorded a few times. The chain combines TRBV7-9 with TRBJ2-1, with a possible D match to TRBD2 (6 bases). CDR3 length: 16 amino acids. V was shortened by 0 bases and J by 2 bases, with 11 bases between the two germline ends. Germline V gives CDR1 SEHNR, CDR2 FQNEAQ (reference sequence). The CDR3 loop reads CASSLATGGTYNEQFF. The CDR3 DNA follows: TGTGCCAGCAGCTTAGCTACCGGGGGAACCTACAATGAGCAGTTCTTC.

The chain couples TRBV18 to TRBJ2-3; D may be TRBD2 (5 bases). CDR1 and CDR2 (germline): KGHSH, LQKENI. CDR3 length: 16 amino acids. V was trimmed by 0 bases and J by 6 bases, leaving 16 bases between them. DNA of the CDR3: TGTGCCAGCTCACCACCGGCGTGGGCGGGCCTGGATACGCAGTATTTT. Its protein product is CASSPPAWAGLDTQYF.

The chain recombines TRBV2 with TRBJ2-2; D remains unclear. This CDR3 is 14 amino acids long. Germline loops: CDR1 SNHLY, CDR2 FYNNEI. Trimming took off 1 base at V and 0 bases at J, with 3 bases between the two ends. The CDR3 sequence is CASSEGANTGELFF. Written as DNA, the CDR3 is TGTGCCAGCAGTGAAGGAGCGAACACCGGGGAGCTGTTTTTT.

CDR3 nucleotide sequence: TGTGCCAGCAGCTTGGCGGCAGGGGGTGCCACCGGGGAGCTGTTTTTT. Its protein product is CASSLAAGGATGELFF. The V gene is TRBV5-4, the J gene TRBJ2-2, with 7 bases that match TRBD1. The germline V gene has CDR1 SGHNT and CDR2 YYREEE (reference sequence). The J segment lost 4 bases and the V segment lost 0 bases, leaving 6 bases of the junction unmatched. The CDR3 runs to 16 residues.

The rearrangement uses TRBV11-1 and TRBJ1-1, with D possibly TRBD1 on 5 matching bases. CDR3 length equals 14 residues. The V gene lost 0 bases and the J gene lost 5 bases, with 10 bases spanning the gap. Per the germline V gene, CDR1 is SGHAT and CDR2 is FQDESV (reference sequence). The chain's CDR3 is CASSLAEGRTEAFF. The CDR3 coding sequence is TGTGCCAGCAGCTTAGCGGAGGGGCGAACTGAAGCTTTCTTT. The full variable domain, completed using reference TRBV11-1 and TRBJ1-1, is EAEVAQSPRYKITEKSQAVAFWCDPISGHATLYWYRQILGQGPELLVQFQDESVVDDSQLPKDRFSAERLKGVDSTLKIQPAELGDSAMYLCASSLAEGRTEAFFGQGTRLTVV.

The V call is TRBV9, the J call TRBJ1-1; D remains unclear. In germline, CDR1 is SGDLS, CDR2 YYNGEE. Trimming shortened V by 2 bases and J by 2 bases, and 7 bases separated the two germline ends. This CDR3 is built from 13 residues. CDR3 sequence reads: CASSVGSNTEAFF. The DNA of the CDR3 is TGTGCCAGCAGCGTGGGCAGTAACACTGAAGCTTTCTTT.

The V call is TRBV19, the J call TRBJ1-1, with TRBD1 as a possible D gene (6 bases). Germline V gene lookup returns CDR1 LNHDA and CDR2 SQIVND (reference sequence). The CDR3 has 13 residues. V was trimmed by 2 bases and J by 10 bases, leaving 14 bases between them. CDR3 DNA sequence: TGTGCCAGTAGTATACAGGGGTTGGCAGGAGCTTTCTTT. Translating it yields CASSIQGLAGAFF.

The chain links TRBV7-3 to TRBJ2-1, with 13 bases matching TRBD2. The trim removed 6 bases at V and 8 bases at J, leaving 4 bases unmatched. CDR1 SGHTA and CDR2 FQGTGA come from the germline V gene. The CDR3 runs 14 residues. DNA of the CDR3: TGTGCCAGCAGTACTAGCGGGGGGGCTTATGAGCAGTTCTTC. Encoded protein: CASSTSGGAYEQFF. The variable domain in full, completed from reference TRBV7-3 and TRBJ2-1, reads GAGVSQTPSNKVTEKGKYVELRCDPISGHTALYWYRQSLGQGPEFLIYFQGTGAADDSGLPNDRFFAVRPEGSVSTLKIQRTERGDSAVYLCASSTSGGAYEQFFGPGTRLTVL.

The chain joins TRBV14 to TRBJ2-1, with unresolved D. Trimming removed 1 base at V and 12 bases at J, with 10 bases between. The CDR3 runs 12 residues. CDR1 is SGHDN, CDR2 FVKESK, per germline. CDR3 protein: CASSQVIMRQFF. For the CDR3, the DNA is TGTGCCAGCAGCCAAGTTATAATGAGGCAGTTCTTC.

The chain has TRBV7-7 and TRBJ2-3, with 13 bases matching TRBD2. J lost 1 base, V lost 1 base, and 8 bases had no gene match. The CDR3 extends over 19 amino acids. The germline gives CDR1 SSHAT, CDR2 FNYEAQ (reference sequence). The DNA for the CDR3 is TGTGCCAGCAGCTTAGGGAGGACTAGCGGGAGTGTCGGCACAGATACGCAGTATTTT. Its translation: CASSLGRTSGSVGTDTQYF.

The CDR3 sequence: CASSFSGRTGELFF. CDR3 coding DNA: TGTGCCAGCAGCTTTTCAGGGCGGACCGGGGAGCTGTTTTTT. The chain is built from TRBV13 and TRBJ2-2, with D maybe TRBD1 (5 bases). With 3 bases removed from V and 5 bases from J, the gap between germline ends came to 10 bases. This CDR3 spans 14 amino acids. Germline V CDR1 and CDR2: PRHDT, FYEKMQ (reference sequence).

The chain has TRBV18 and TRBJ2-1; 8 positions match TRBD2. Germline V gene data show CDR1 as KGHSH and CDR2 as LQKENI. CDR3 length: 15 residues. Unmatched junction bases numbered 7, after V lost 4 bases and J lost 5 bases. For the CDR3, the DNA is TGTGCCAGCTCACGCAGCGGGAGTAGGGACAATGAGCAGTTCTTC. This encodes CASSRSGSRDNEQFF.

The chain is built from TRBV7-2 and TRBJ2-5; 13 bases are a match to TRBD2. With 5 bases clipped from V and 4 bases from J, the junction kept 7 bases outside the gene matches. This CDR3 comprises 16 residues. CDR1 and CDR2 (germline): SGHTA, FQGNSA. In DNA form, the CDR3 reads TGTGCCAGCAGCGGAAGGACTAGCGGGAGAACAGAGACCCAGTACTTC. This encodes CASSGRTSGRTETQYF.

The gene calls are TRBV12-3 or TRBV12-4 and TRBJ2-2, with D tentatively TRBD1 (5 bases). The CDR3 consists of 12 residues. The ends were cut back, 5 bases at V and 7 bases at J, with 8 bases in the middle. The CDR3 bases are TGTGCCAGCAGTCGGACATACGGGGAGCTGTTTTTT. Amino acid sequence: CASSRTYGELFF.

The chain is built from TRBV29-1 and TRBJ2-1; 11 positions agree with TRBD2. Trimming at V came to 0 bases and at J to 8 bases, leaving 6 bases not matched to a gene. The V gene's germline CDR1 is SQVTM and CDR2 ANQGSEA. The CDR3 spans 15 residues. The CDR3 DNA reads TGCAGCGTTGAAGATGGGACTAGCGGTGGGTATGAGCAGTTCTTC. Translation gives CSVEDGTSGGYEQFF.

A single count supports this clone. V gene TRBV6-5 combines with J gene TRBJ2-6; D not certain. Trimming removed 2 bases at V and 0 bases at J, with 8 bases between. The CDR3 has 16 amino acids. In germline, CDR1 is MNHEY, CDR2 SVGAGI. CDR3 protein: CASSYVRVSGANVLTF. CDR3 sequence (DNA): TGTGCCAGCAGTTACGTACGGGTCTCTGGGGCCAACGTCCTGACTTTC.